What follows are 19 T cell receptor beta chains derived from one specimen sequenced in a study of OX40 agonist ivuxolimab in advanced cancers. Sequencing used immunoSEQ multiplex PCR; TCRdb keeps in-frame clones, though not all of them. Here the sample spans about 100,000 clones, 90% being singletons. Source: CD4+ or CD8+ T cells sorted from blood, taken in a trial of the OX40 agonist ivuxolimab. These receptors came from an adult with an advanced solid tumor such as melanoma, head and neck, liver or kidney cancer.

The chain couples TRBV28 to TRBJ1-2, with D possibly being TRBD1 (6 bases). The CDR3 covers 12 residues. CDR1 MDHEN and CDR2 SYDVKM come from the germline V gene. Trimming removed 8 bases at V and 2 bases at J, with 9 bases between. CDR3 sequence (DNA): TGTGCCAGCCACGACAGGAACTATGGCTACACCTTC. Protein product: CASHDRNYGYTF.

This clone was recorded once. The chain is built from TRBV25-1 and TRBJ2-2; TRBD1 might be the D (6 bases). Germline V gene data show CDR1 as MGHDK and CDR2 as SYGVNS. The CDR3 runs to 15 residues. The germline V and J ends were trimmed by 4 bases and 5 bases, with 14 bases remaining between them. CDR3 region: CASSGRAGDTGELFF. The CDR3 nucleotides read TGTGCCAGCAGTGGCCGCGCAGGGGATACCGGGGAGCTGTTTTTT. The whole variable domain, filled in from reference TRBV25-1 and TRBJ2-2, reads EADIYQTPRYLVIGTGKKITLECSQTMGHDKMYWYQQDPGMELHLIHYSYGVNSTEKGDLSSESTVSRIRTEHFPLTLESARPSHTSQYLCASSGRAGDTGELFFGEGSRLTVL.

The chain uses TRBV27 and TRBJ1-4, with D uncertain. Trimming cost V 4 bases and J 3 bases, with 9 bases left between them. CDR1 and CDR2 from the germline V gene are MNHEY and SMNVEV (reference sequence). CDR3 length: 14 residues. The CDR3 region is CASSSRRANEKLFF. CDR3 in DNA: TGTGCCAGCAGTTCTAGGCGAGCTAATGAAAAACTGTTTTTT.

The CDR3 region has the DNA TGCAGCGTTAAGGGGTCCGGCGAGACCCAGTACTTC. Translation: CSVKGSGETQYF. The genes are TRBV29-1 and TRBJ2-5, with a possible D match to TRBD1 (5 bases). The CDR3 totals 12 residues. CDR1 SQVTM and CDR2 ANQGSEA come from the germline V gene. V gave up 5 bases and J gave up 5 bases, with 12 bases separating them.

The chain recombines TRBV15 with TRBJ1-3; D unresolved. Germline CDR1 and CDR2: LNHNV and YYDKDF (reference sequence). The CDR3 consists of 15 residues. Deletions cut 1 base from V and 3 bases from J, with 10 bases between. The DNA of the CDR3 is TGTGCCACCAGCAGAGCCCGGGGAGGTGGAAACACCATATATTTT. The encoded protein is CATSRARGGGNTIYF.

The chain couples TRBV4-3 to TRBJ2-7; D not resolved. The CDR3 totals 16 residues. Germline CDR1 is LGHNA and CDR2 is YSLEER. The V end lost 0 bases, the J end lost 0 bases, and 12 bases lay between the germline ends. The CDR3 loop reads CASSQDPRAYSYEQYF. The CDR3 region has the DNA TGCGCCAGCAGCCAAGACCCTCGCGCCTACTCCTACGAGCAGTACTTC.

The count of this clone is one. Written as DNA, the CDR3 is TGTGCCAGCAGCAGCGCGGGACTAGCGGGGAATGAGCAGTTCTTC. Its translation: CASSSAGLAGNEQFF. V gene TRBV7-2 combines with J gene TRBJ2-1, with 13 nucleotides matching TRBD2. The CDR3 runs to 15 residues. Germline CDR1 and CDR2: SGHTA and FQGNSA. V lost 5 bases to trimming and J lost 7 bases; unmatched junction nucleotides: 5.

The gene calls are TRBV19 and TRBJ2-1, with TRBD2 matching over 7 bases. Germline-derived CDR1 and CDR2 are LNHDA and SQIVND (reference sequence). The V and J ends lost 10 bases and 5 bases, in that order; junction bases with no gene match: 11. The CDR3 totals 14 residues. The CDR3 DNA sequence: TGTGCCACCGCCGGACTAGTAGTCAACAATGAGCAGTTCTTC. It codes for CATAGLVVNNEQFF.

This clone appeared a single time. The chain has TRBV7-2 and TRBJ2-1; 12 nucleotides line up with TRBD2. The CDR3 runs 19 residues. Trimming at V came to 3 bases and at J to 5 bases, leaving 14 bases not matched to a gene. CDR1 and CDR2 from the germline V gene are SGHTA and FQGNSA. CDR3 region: CASSFSPLAGGLPHNEQFF. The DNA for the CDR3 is TGTGCCAGCAGCTTTTCCCCACTAGCGGGAGGCCTCCCCCACAATGAGCAGTTCTTC.

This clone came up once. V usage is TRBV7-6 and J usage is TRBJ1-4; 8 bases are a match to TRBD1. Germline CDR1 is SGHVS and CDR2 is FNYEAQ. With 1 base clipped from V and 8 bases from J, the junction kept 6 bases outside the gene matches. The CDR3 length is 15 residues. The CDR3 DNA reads TGTGCCAGCAGCTTAGGTGGACAGGGCGGAGAAAAACTGTTTTTT. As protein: CASSLGGQGGEKLFF.

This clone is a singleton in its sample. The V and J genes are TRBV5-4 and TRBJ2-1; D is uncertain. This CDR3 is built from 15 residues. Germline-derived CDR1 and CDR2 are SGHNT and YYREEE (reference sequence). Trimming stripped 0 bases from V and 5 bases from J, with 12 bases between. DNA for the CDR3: TGTGCCAGCAGCTTGGGTCAGTCGTCCCACAATGAGCAGTTCTTC. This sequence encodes CASSLGQSSHNEQFF.

The CDR3 protein is CASSSWTVPTSGYTF. The CDR3 DNA reads TGTGCCAGCAGCAGTTGGACAGTACCCACTAGTGGCTACACCTTC. This chain joins TRBV11-1 and TRBJ1-2, with a weak D call TRBD1 (6 bases). The CDR3 contains 15 residues. Germline-derived CDR1 and CDR2 are SGHAT and FQDESV (reference sequence). Trimming pared 5 bases from V and 7 bases from J, leaving 20 bases between.

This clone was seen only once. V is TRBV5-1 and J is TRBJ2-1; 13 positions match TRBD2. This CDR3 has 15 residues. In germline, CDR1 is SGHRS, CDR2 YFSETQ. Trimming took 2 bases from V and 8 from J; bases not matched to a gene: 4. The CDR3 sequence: CASSFGTSGIYEQFF. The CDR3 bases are TGCGCCAGCAGCTTCGGGACTAGCGGGATCTATGAGCAGTTCTTC. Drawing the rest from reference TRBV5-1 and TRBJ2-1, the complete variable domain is KAGVTQTPRYLIKTRGQQVTLSCSPISGHRSVSWYQQTPGQGLQFLFEYFSETQRNKGNFPGRFSGRQFSNSRSEMNVSTLELGDSALYLCASSFGTSGIYEQFFGPGTRLTVL.

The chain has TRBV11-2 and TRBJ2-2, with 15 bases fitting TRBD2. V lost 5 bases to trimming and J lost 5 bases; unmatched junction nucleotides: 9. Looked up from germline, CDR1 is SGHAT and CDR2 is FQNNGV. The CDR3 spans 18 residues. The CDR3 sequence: CASSPGLAGGRKTGELFF. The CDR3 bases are TGTGCCAGCAGCCCAGGACTAGCGGGAGGGAGGAAAACCGGGGAGCTGTTTTTT.

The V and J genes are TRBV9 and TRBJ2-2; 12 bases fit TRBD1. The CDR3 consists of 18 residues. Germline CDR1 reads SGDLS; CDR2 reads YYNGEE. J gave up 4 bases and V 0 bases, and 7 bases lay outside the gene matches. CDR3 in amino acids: CASSVVGTGGSGTGELFF. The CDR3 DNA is TGTGCCAGCAGCGTAGTTGGGACAGGGGGCTCCGGCACCGGGGAGCTGTTTTTT.

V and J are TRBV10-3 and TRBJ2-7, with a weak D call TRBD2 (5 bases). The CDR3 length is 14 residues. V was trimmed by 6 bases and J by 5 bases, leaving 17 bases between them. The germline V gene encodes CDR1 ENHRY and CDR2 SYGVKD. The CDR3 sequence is CAISRGLPGNEQYF. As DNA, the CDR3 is TGTGCCATCAGCCGAGGGCTCCCGGGTAACGAGCAGTACTTC.

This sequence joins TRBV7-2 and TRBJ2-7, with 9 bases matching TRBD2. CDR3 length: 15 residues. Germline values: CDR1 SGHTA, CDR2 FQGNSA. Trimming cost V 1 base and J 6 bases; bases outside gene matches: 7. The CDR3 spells CASSLVREGRSEQYF. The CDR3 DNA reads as TGTGCCAGCAGCTTAGTGCGGGAGGGCCGGTCCGAGCAGTACTTC.

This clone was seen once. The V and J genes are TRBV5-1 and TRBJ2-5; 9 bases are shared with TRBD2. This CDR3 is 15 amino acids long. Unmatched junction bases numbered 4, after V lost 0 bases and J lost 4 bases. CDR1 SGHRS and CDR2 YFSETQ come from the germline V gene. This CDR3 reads CASSLAGTSIETQYF. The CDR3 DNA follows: TGCGCCAGCAGCTTGGCCGGGACTAGCATAGAGACCCAGTACTTC. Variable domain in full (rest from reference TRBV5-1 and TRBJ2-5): KAGVTQTPRYLIKTRGQQVTLSCSPISGHRSVSWYQQTPGQGLQFLFEYFSETQRNKGNFPGRFSGRQFSNSRSEMNVSTLELGDSALYLCASSLAGTSIETQYFGPGTRLLVL.

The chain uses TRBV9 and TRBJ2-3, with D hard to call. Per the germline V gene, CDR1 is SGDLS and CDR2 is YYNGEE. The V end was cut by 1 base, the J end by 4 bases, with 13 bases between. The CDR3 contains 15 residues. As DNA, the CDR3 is TGTGCCAGCAGCGTATCGGCCAGGAGCCCAGATACGCAGTATTTT. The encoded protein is CASSVSARSPDTQYF.